One and the same sample provided the 5 T cell receptor beta chains below, sequenced in a study of blood T cell repertoires in COVID-19. Method: immunoSEQ multiplex PCR; TCRdb's copy keeps in-frame clones and lacks some. Seen here are 200,000 or so clones, 80% observed once, and the top ten hold approximately 5%. Specimen: peripheral blood. The source of these receptors is a human donor in a cohort sampled during active COVID-19.

The V and J genes are TRBV6-2 or TRBV6-3 and TRBJ1-1; no firm D call. The V gene lost 1 base and the J gene lost 6 bases, with 9 bases spanning the gap. CDR1 is MNHEY, CDR2 SVGEGT, per germline. This CDR3 region has 13 residues. CDR3 in amino acids: CASSYFSGAEAFF. For the CDR3, the DNA is TGTGCCAGCAGTTACTTCAGCGGGGCTGAAGCTTTCTTT.

This clone was counted at least ten times. The chain joins TRBV5-8 to TRBJ1-2; the D is unclear. Germline V gene lookup returns CDR1 SGHTS and CDR2 YDEGEE. The CDR3 has 16 amino acids. The V end was cut by 5 bases, the J end by 1 base, with 18 bases between. The CDR3: CASRDGRVLVNYGYTF. CDR3 DNA sequence: TGTGCCAGCAGGGACGGGAGAGTATTGGTTAACTATGGCTACACCTTC. The full variable domain, in which reference TRBV5-8 and TRBJ1-2 provide the parts outside the CDR3, is EAGVTQSPTHLIKTRGQQATLRCSPISGHTSVYWYQQALGLGLQFLLWYDEGEERNRGNFPPRFSGRQFPNYSSELNVNALELEDSALYLCASRDGRVLVNYGYTFGSGTRLTVV.

A word on this clone: A single base separates this from a much larger clone, so it may be a read error. V and J are TRBV28 and TRBJ1-1, with a weak D call TRBD1 (6 bases). CDR3 size: 13 residues. Germline V gene lookup returns CDR1 MDHEN and CDR2 SYDVKM. V gave up 6 bases and J gave up 1 base, with 9 bases separating them. The CDR3, as DNA: TGTGCCAGCAGACCGGGACAGAACACTGAAGCTTTCTTT. Translating gives CASRPGQNTEAFF.

The V call is TRBV10-3, the J call TRBJ1-6; 7 positions match TRBD1. Germline V CDR1 and CDR2: ENHRY, SYGVKD. The CDR3 has 13 residues. V lost 8 bases and J lost 8; bases outside the gene matches: 6. CDR3: CAIGLTGDSPLHF. CDR3 bases: TGTGCCATCGGATTAACAGGGGATTCACCCCTCCACTTT.

V is TRBV12-3 or TRBV12-4 and J is TRBJ1-1, with D unresolved. Deletions cut 5 bases from V and 3 bases from J, with 7 bases between. This CDR3 region has 12 residues. Here the CDR3 DNA reads TGTGCCAGCAGTACAGCTTACACTGAAGCTTTCTTT. The encoded protein is CASSTAYTEAFF.